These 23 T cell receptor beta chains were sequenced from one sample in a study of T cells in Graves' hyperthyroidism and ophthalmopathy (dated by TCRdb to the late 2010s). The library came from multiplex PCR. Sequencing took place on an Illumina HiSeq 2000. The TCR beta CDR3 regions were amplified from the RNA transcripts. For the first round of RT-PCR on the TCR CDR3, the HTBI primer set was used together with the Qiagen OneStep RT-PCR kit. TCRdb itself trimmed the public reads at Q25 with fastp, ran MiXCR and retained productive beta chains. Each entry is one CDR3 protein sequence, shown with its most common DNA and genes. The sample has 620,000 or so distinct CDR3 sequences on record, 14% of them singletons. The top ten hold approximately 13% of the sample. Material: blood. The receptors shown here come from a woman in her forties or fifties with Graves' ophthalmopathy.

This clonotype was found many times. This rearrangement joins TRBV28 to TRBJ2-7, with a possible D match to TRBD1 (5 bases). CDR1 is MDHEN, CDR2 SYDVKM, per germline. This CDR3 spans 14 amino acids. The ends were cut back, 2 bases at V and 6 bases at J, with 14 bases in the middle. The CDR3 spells CASSLRRLGLEQYF. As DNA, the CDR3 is TGTGCCAGCAGTTTACGACGTTTGGGGCTCGAGCAGTACTTC.

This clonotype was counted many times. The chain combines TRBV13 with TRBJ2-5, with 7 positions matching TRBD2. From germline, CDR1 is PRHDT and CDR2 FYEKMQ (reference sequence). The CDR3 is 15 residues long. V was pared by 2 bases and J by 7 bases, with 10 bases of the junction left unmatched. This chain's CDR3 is CASSLTSAGGATQYF. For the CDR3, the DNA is TGTGCCAGCAGCTTAACTAGCGCCGGCGGGGCGACCCAGTACTTC.

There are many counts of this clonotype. CDR3 in DNA: TGTGCCAGCAGCGTAGGCCCGTTGGATGAAAAACTGTTTTTT. Translating gives CASSVGPLDEKLFF. The V call is TRBV9, the J call TRBJ1-4; D is undetermined. CDR3 length: 14 residues. The V gene's germline CDR1 is SGDLS and CDR2 YYNGEE. The V end was cut by 0 bases, the J end by 6 bases, with 9 bases between.

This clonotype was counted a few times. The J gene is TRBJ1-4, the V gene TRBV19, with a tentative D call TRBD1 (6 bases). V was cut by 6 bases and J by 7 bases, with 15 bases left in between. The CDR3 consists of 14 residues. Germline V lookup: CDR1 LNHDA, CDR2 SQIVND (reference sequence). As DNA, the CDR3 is TGTGCCAGTAGAGGGCGAGGGGGGGTTGAAAAACTGTTTTTT. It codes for CASRGRGGVEKLFF.

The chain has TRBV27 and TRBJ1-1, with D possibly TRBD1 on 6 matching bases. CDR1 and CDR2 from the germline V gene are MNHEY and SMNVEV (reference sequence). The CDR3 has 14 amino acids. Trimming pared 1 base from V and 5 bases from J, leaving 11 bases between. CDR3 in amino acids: CASSLYRGNTEAFF. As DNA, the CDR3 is TGTGCCAGCAGTTTATATAGGGGGAATACTGAAGCTTTCTTT.

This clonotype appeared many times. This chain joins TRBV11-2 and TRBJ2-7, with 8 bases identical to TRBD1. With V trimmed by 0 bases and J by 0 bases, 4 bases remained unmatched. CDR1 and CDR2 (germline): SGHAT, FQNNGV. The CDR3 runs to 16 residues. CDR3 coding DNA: TGTGCCAGCAGCTTAGACAACAGGGGGGTCTCCTACGAGCAGTACTTC. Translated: CASSLDNRGVSYEQYF.

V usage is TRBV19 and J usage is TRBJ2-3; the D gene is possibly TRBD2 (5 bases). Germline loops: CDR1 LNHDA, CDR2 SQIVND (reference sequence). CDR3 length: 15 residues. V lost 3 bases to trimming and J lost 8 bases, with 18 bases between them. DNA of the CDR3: TGTGCCAGTAGTATGTTGACTCTCGGAGGAGGTACGCAGTATTTT. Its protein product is CASSMLTLGGGTQYF.

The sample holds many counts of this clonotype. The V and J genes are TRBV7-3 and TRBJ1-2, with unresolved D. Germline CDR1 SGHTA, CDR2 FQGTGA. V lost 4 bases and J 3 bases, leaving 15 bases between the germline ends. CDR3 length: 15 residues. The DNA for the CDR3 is TGTGCCAGCAGCTCATCCGGGAGGGCCTACTATGGCTACACCTTC. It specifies CASSSSGRAYYGYTF.

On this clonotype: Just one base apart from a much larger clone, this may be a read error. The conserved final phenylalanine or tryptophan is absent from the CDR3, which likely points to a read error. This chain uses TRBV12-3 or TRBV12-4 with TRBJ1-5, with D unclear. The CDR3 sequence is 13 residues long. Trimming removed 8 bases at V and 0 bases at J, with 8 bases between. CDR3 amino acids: CASGYSSNQPQHL. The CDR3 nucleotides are TGTGCCAGCGGCTATAGTAGCAATCAGCCCCAGCATCTT.

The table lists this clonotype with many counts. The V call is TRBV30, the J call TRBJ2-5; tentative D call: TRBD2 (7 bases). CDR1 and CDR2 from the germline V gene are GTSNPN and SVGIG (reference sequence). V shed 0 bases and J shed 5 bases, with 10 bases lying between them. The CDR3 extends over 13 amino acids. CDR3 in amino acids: CAWSVGGAETQYF. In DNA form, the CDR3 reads TGTGCCTGGAGTGTGGGGGGGGCTGAGACCCAGTACTTC.

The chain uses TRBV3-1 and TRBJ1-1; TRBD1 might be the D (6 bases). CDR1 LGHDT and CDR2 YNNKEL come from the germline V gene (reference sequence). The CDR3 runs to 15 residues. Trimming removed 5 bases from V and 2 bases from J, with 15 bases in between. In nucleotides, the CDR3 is TGTGCCAGCAGCGCCCATGACAGGACCAACACTGAAGCTTTCTTT. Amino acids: CASSAHDRTNTEAFF.

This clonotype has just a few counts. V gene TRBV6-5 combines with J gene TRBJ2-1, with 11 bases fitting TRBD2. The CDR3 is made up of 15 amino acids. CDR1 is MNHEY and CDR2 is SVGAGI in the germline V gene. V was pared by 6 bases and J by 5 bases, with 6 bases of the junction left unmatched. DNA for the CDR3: TGTGCCAGCAGAGACCGACTAGCGGGAAACAATGAGCAGTTCTTC. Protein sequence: CASRDRLAGNNEQFF.

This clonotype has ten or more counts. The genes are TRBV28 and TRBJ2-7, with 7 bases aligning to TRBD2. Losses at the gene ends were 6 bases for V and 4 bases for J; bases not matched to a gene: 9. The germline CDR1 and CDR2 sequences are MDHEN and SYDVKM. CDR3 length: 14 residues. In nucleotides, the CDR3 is TGTGCCAGCAGCCCACCAGCGGGGAGTTACGAGCAGTACTTC. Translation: CASSPPAGSYEQYF. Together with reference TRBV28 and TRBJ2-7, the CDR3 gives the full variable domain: DVKVTQSSRYLVKRTGEKVFLECVQDMDHENMFWYRQDPGLGLRLIYFSYDVKMKEKGDIPEGYSVSREKKERFSLILESASTNQTSMYLCASSPPAGSYEQYFGPGTRLTVT.

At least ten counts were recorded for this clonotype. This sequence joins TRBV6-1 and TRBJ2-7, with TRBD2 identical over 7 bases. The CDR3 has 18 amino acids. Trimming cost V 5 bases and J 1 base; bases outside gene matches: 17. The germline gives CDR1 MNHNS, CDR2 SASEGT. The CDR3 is CASSRGRGLQKSSYEQYF. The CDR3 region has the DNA TGTGCCAGCAGTAGAGGGAGGGGCTTGCAGAAATCATCCTACGAGCAGTACTTC.

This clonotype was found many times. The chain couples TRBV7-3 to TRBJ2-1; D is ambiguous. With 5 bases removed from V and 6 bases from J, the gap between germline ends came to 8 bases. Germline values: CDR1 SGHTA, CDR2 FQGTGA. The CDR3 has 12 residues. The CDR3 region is CASSRTGNEQFF. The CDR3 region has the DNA TGTGCCAGCAGCAGGACGGGCAATGAGCAGTTCTTC.

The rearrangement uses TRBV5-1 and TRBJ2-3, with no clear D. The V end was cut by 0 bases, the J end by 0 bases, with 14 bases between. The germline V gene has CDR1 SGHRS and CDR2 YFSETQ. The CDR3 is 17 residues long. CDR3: CASSLGSGSISTDTQYF. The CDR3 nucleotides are TGCGCCAGCAGCTTGGGTTCTGGGTCAATTAGCACAGATACGCAGTATTTT.

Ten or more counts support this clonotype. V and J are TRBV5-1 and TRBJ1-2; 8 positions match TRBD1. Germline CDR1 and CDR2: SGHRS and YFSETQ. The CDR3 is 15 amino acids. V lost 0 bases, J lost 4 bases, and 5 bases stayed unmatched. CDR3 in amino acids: CASSLAVGQGYGYTF. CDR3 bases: TGCGCCAGCAGCTTGGCCGTAGGACAGGGCTATGGCTACACCTTC.

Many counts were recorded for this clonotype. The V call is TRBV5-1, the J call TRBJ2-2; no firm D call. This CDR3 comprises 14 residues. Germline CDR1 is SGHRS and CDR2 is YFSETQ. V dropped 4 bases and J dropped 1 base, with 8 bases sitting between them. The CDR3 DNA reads TGCGCCAGCAGCCCAGGACGGAACACCGGGGAGCTGTTTTTT. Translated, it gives CASSPGRNTGELFF.

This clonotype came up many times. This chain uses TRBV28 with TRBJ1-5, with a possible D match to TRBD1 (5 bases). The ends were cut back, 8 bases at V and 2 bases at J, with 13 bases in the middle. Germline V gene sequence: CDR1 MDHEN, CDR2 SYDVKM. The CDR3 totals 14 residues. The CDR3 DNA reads TGTGCCAGCCACAGGATTGGTCGCAATCAGCCCCAGCATTTT. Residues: CASHRIGRNQPQHF.

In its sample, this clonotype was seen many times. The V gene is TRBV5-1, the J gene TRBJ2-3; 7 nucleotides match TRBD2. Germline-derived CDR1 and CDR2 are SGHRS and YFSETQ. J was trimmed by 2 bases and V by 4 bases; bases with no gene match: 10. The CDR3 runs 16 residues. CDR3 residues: CASSGLAASFTDTQYF. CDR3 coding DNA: TGCGCCAGCAGCGGCCTAGCGGCCTCCTTCACAGATACGCAGTATTTT. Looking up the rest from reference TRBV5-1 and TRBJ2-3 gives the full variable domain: KAGVTQTPRYLIKTRGQQVTLSCSPISGHRSVSWYQQTPGQGLQFLFEYFSETQRNKGNFPGRFSGRQFSNSRSEMNVSTLELGDSALYLCASSGLAASFTDTQYFGPGTRLTVL.

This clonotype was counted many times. CDR3 nucleotide sequence: TGTGCCAGCAGCTTGCTATGGCGGGAGGGCCACGAGCAGTACTTC. Its translation: CASSLLWREGHEQYF. This rearrangement joins TRBV5-6 to TRBJ2-7; TRBD2 agrees at 9 bases. J lost 5 bases, V lost 1 base, and 7 bases had no gene match. Germline loops: CDR1 SGHDT, CDR2 YYEEEE. The CDR3 totals 15 residues.

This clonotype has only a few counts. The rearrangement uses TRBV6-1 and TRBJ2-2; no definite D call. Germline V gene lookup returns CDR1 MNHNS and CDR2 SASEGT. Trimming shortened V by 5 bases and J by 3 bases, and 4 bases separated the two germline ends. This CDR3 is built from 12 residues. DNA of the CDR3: TGTGCCAGCAGTAAGGACACCGGGGAGCTGTTTTTT. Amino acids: CASSKDTGELFF.

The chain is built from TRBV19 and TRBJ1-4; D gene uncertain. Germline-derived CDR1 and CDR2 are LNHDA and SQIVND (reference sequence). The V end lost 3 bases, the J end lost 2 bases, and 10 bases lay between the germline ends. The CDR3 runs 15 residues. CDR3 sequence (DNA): TGTGCCAGTAGTATTGACGGTGGTACTAATGAAAAACTGTTTTTT. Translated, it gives CASSIDGGTNEKLFF.